This TCR beta chain was documented in a study of tumor-infiltrating lymphocytes in localized non-small cell lung cancer. Study information: Resected tumor was paired with non-adjacent uninvolved lung from the same patient. General study results and limits: Each assay used a separate piece of the same tissue.

In regard to this clone: Its target is unknown.

Trimming took 3 bases from V and 2 from J, leaving 6 bases between them. This CDR3 is built from 13 residues. Per germline, CDR1 LNHDA and CDR2 SQIVND (reference sequence). Profiled with immunoSEQ multiplex PCR; TCRdb holds only in-frame clones, not every one. The data contain 8,000 to 9,500 clones, roughly 79% of them seen just once; the ten biggest clones take up about an eighth. Sequenced material: uninvolved lung tissue not adjacent to the tumor. The chain couples TRBV19 to TRBJ2-3; D uncertain. This TCR came from a human donor with non-small cell lung cancer. The CDR3 sequence: CASSITTTDTQYF. CDR3 DNA sequence: TGTGCCAGTAGTATCACGACCACAGATACGCAGTATTTT.